Shown below are 17 T cell receptor beta chains from a single sample sequenced in a study of cytomegalovirus exposure and HLA in healthy donors. PCR was performed using 60 Vbeta and 13 Jbeta primers. This table comes from immunoSEQ multiplex PCR, and its TCRdb copy is limited to in-frame clones, with some not included. The sample yields more than 110,000 clones, about three quarters seen once. The sample was PBMCs. Receptors were obtained from a man younger than 30 in good health and CMV-seronegative.

The J gene is TRBJ1-5, the V gene TRBV19; 8 nucleotides line up with TRBD1. The germline gives CDR1 LNHDA, CDR2 SQIVND (reference sequence). V lost 5 bases and J lost 15; bases outside the gene matches: 12. This CDR3 is built from 13 residues. The CDR3 DNA reads TGTGCCAGTAGTGCGACAGACAGGGGAAGGGTGCATTTT. Amino acid sequence: CASSATDRGRVHF.

V usage is TRBV5-1 and J usage is TRBJ2-3; tentative D call: TRBD1 (5 bases). CDR3 size: 12 residues. Trimming pared 6 bases from V and 6 bases from J, leaving 11 bases between. Germline CDR1 and CDR2: SGHRS and YFSETQ. The CDR3 is CASTPRADTQYF. The CDR3, as DNA: TGCGCCAGCACCCCCAGGGCTGATACGCAGTATTTT.

The gene calls are TRBV28 and TRBJ2-1; 11 nucleotides line up with TRBD2. Losses at the gene ends were 5 bases for V and 7 bases for J; bases not matched to a gene: 10. Germline V CDR1 and CDR2: MDHEN, SYDVKM. The CDR3 is 16 residues long. In nucleotides, the CDR3 is TGTGCCAGCAGTCCACAACTAGCGGGAGCTCGGAATGAGCAGTTCTTC. It is translated as CASSPQLAGARNEQFF.

The chain carries TRBV28 and TRBJ1-1, with D maybe TRBD1 (6 bases). CDR3 length: 15 amino acids. Germline loops: CDR1 MDHEN, CDR2 SYDVKM. V lost 1 base and J 6 bases, leaving 15 bases between the germline ends. The DNA for the CDR3 is TGTGCCAGCAGTTTATATACGGCAGGGGCGGCTGAAGCTTTCTTT. Translated, it gives CASSLYTAGAAEAFF.

The chain combines TRBV27 with TRBJ1-4; TRBD1 matches at 7 bases. Trimming removed 5 bases from V and 8 bases from J; junction bases left unmatched: 11. Germline V gene data show CDR1 as MNHEY and CDR2 as SMNVEV (reference sequence). The CDR3 spans 15 residues. This CDR3 is CASSPRGLEGEKLFF. CDR3 coding DNA: TGTGCCAGCAGTCCGAGGGGGCTGGAAGGGGAAAAACTGTTTTTT.

CDR3 protein: CASSRGGSTGEKLFF. In nucleotides, the CDR3 is TGTGCCAGCAGTAGAGGGGGTAGTACGGGTGAAAAACTGTTTTTT. The chain couples TRBV6-5 to TRBJ1-4; tentative D call: TRBD1 (6 bases). The CDR3 is 15 amino acids. Trimming shortened V by 5 bases and J by 7 bases, and 17 bases separated the two germline ends. Germline assignment: CDR1 MNHEY and CDR2 SVGAGI.

This clone was observed a few times. This sequence joins TRBV15 and TRBJ1-5; TRBD1 agrees at 10 bases. The CDR3 is 15 residues long. V was clipped by 1 base and J by 6 bases; unmatched bases: 3. Germline CDR1 is LNHNV and CDR2 is YYDKDF (reference sequence). In DNA form, the CDR3 reads TGTGCCACCAGCAGAGGCGACAGGGGGCTTCAGCCCCAGCATTTT. It is translated as CATSRGDRGLQPQHF.

This chain joins TRBV29-1 and TRBJ2-5; maybe TRBD2 (6 bases). Germline assignment: CDR1 SQVTM and CDR2 ANQGSEA. The V end was cut by 1 base, the J end by 0 bases, with 12 bases between. CDR3 length equals 15 residues. CDR3 loop: CSVEGYGTHQETQYF. The CDR3 DNA sequence: TGCAGCGTTGAAGGGTACGGGACTCACCAAGAGACCCAGTACTTC.

This chain uses TRBV2 with TRBJ2-7; possibly TRBD2 for D (6 bases). Trimming shortened V by 7 bases and J by 4 bases, and 26 bases separated the two germline ends. CDR1 is SNHLY and CDR2 is FYNNEI in the germline V gene. This CDR3 has 17 amino acids. The CDR3 sequence: CASISGIGQAREYEQYF. In DNA form, the CDR3 reads TGTGCCAGCATCTCTGGGATCGGGCAGGCCCGGGAGTACGAGCAGTACTTC.

The genes are TRBV30 and TRBJ2-3; D gene ambiguous. The CDR3 sequence is 13 residues long. V lost 2 bases and J 2 bases, leaving 8 bases between the germline ends. From germline, CDR1 is GTSNPN and CDR2 SVGIG (reference sequence). The CDR3 DNA reads as TGTGCCTGGAGTCTCTTAAACACAGATACGCAGTATTTT. Protein sequence: CAWSLLNTDTQYF.

This clone turned up a few times. The chain recombines TRBV5-6 with TRBJ2-2, with 8 nucleotides matching TRBD2. V trimming: 4 bases; J trimming: 8 bases; junction bases outside the gene matches: 10. The germline V gene encodes CDR1 SGHDT and CDR2 YYEEEE. The CDR3 has 15 residues. This chain's CDR3 is CASSTGGLASGELFF. The CDR3 DNA follows: TGTGCCAGCAGCACCGGCGGACTAGCCTCTGGGGAGCTGTTTTTT.

The CDR3 loop is CASRSESYGSALHF. In DNA, the CDR3 is TGTGCCAGCAGGAGTGAATCCTACGGTTCGGCCCTCCACTTT. V usage is TRBV7-3 and J usage is TRBJ1-6; unclear D gene. The CDR3 length is 14 residues. Per germline, CDR1 SGHTA and CDR2 FQGTGA. Trimming took off 6 bases at V and 14 bases at J, with 20 bases between the two ends.

The chain uses TRBV4-1 and TRBJ2-3; 9 nucleotides line up with TRBD2. V trimming: 3 bases; J trimming: 4 bases; junction bases outside the gene matches: 2. CDR1 and CDR2 from the germline V gene are MGHRA and YSYEKL. The CDR3 runs to 14 residues. The CDR3 nucleotides read TGCGCCAGCAGCCAGCGGGGGGGCGCAGATACGCAGTATTTT. Translating gives CASSQRGGADTQYF.

The chain couples TRBV2 to TRBJ1-1, with D tentatively TRBD1 (5 bases). Deletions cut 3 bases from V and 3 bases from J, with 11 bases between. The CDR3 is made up of 14 amino acids. CDR1 and CDR2 (germline): SNHLY, FYNNEI. The CDR3 DNA sequence: TGTGCCAGCAGTGACAGGGCCGCGGACACTGAAGCTTTCTTT. It is translated as CASSDRAADTEAFF. Full variable domain (outside the CDR3, taken from reference TRBV2 and TRBJ1-1): EPEVTQTPSHQVTQMGQEVILRCVPISNHLYFYWYRQILGQKVEFLVSFYNNEISEKSEIFDDQFSVERPDGSNFTLKIRSTKLEDSAMYFCASSDRAADTEAFFGQGTRLTVV.

V and J are TRBV20-1 and TRBJ1-2; 7 bases agree with TRBD1. The germline gives CDR1 DFQATT, CDR2 SNEGSKA (reference sequence). The CDR3 covers 11 residues. Trimming removed 0 bases from V and 14 bases from J; junction bases left unmatched: 6. DNA for the CDR3: TGCAGTGCTAGAGACTGGACAGGCCTTACCTTC. Its protein product is CSARDWTGLTF.

The chain is built from TRBV21-1 and TRBJ2-2; the table's D gene call, TRBD1, was not cross checked with the DNA. TRBV21-1 is tagged as a pseudogene. This CDR3 region has 14 residues. CDR3 amino acids: CASRSGGAIGELFF. The CDR3 region has the DNA TGTGCCAGCAGATCAGGGGGCGCGATCGGGGAGCTGTTTTTT.

The chain recombines TRBV28 with TRBJ2-7; TRBD2 is a possible D gene (6 bases). CDR1 and CDR2 from the germline V gene are MDHEN and SYDVKM. The germline V and J ends were trimmed by 3 bases and 2 bases, with 14 bases remaining between them. CDR3 size: 15 residues. CDR3 amino acids: CASSFRGFRTYEQYF. The DNA of the CDR3 is TGTGCCAGCAGTTTCCGGGGGTTTAGGACCTACGAGCAGTACTTC.